A selection of T cell receptor beta chains follows, all from one sample in a study of blood T cell repertoires in COVID-19. Sequencing was performed with immunoSEQ multiplex PCR; in TCRdb, only in-frame clones are kept and a portion is missing. The data contain about 260,000 clones, 85% to 90% of them singletons. Sequenced input: peripheral blood. These receptors were collected from a woman aged 30 to 39 with COVID-19, enrolled during active disease. Each CDR3 is given with its conserved first and last residue. A D gene is named only where the DNA matches it firmly. A row's size may be missing; if present it is once, few, many or a size class.

TRBV19	14	NA	NA	TRBJ1-2	CASLPGIYNYGYTF	TGTGCCAGTCTTCCAGGAATTTATAACTATGGCTACACCTTC
TRBV5-6	14	TRBD2	NA	TRBJ2-7	CASSIRGLGHEQYF	TGTGCCAGCAGCATCAGGGGACTAGGCCACGAGCAGTACTTC
TRBV27	16	TRBD2	NA	TRBJ2-1	CASRPGLAGGLSEQFF	TGTGCCAGCAGACCGGGACTAGCGGGAGGTTTGAGTGAGCAGTTCTTC
TRBV4-3	16	TRBD2	once	TRBJ2-3	CASSQQLAGVMDTQYF	TGCGCCAGCAGCCAACAACTAGCGGGAGTTATGGATACGCAGTATTTT
TRBV5-1	17	TRBD1	NA	TRBJ2-3	CASSLRGQPLNTDTQYF	TGCGCCAGCAGCTTACGGGGACAGCCCCTAAACACAGATACGCAGTATTTT
TRBV11-1	15	TRBD1	NA	TRBJ2-1	CASSFGTADRNEQFF	TGTGCCAGCAGCTTCGGGACAGCAGACAGGAATGAGCAGTTCTTC
TRBV5-4	14	NA	NA	TRBJ2-3	CASSPGLFTDTQYF	TGTGCCAGCAGCCCGGGACTGTTTACAGATACGCAGTATTTT
TRBV19	13	NA	NA	TRBJ1-1	CASSRTQGTEAFF	TGTGCCAGTAGCCGGACCCAGGGCACTGAAGCTTTCTTT
TRBV5-1	17	NA	NA	TRBJ2-1	CASSSGRAERRLNEQFF	TGCGCCAGCAGCTCGGGAAGGGCCGAGCGAAGATTGAATGAGCAGTTCTTC
TRBV6-5	13	TRBD2	many	TRBJ2-1	CASTSGSMHEQFF	TGTGCCAGCACTAGCGGGAGTATGCATGAGCAGTTCTTC
TRBV2	14	TRBD1	once	TRBJ2-3	CASSADRFTDTQYF	TGTGCCAGCAGCGCGGACAGGTTCACAGATACGCAGTATTTT
TRBV30	14	NA	NA	TRBJ1-3	CAWSPIDRGNTIYF	TGTGCCTGGAGTCCGATCGACAGAGGAAACACCATATATTTT
TRBV7-3	15	NA	NA	TRBJ2-7	CASSLGPGRNYEQYF	TGTGCCAGCAGCTTGGGTCCCGGGAGAAACTACGAGCAGTACTTC
TRBV10-3	11	NA	NA	TRBJ2-3	CASRITDTQYF	TGTGCCTCTAGGATCACAGATACGCAGTATTTT
TRBV2	14	NA	NA	TRBJ1-4	CASSVRQRNEKLFF	TGTGCCAGCAGTGTGCGACAGCGTAATGAAAAACTGTTTTTT
TRBV5-4	15	TRBD1	NA	TRBJ1-3	CASSMGRGTGNTIYF	TGTGCCAGCAGCATGGGCAGGGGGACCGGAAACACCATATATTTT
TRBV19	17	TRBD1	NA	TRBJ1-4	CASSIGIVGTDGDGLFF	TGTGCCAGTAGTATAGGGATAGTCGGGACAGATGGTGATGGACTGTTTTTT
TRBV20-1	17	NA	NA	TRBJ1-5	CSASSLGGKVSDQPQHF	TGCAGTGCTAGTTCCCTGGGGGGAAAGGTTTCCGATCAGCCCCAGCATTTT
TRBV3-1/TRBV3-2	15	TRBD2	NA	TRBJ2-5	CASSNGLAVGETQYF	TGTGCCAGCAGCAACGGACTAGCGGTCGGGGAGACCCAGTACTTC
TRBV19	13	NA	NA	TRBJ2-1	CASSMGPYNEQFF	TGTGCCAGTAGTATGGGGCCGTACAATGAGCAGTTCTTC
TRBV9	15	NA	NA	TRBJ2-1	CASSVAPNSYNEQFF	TGTGCCAGCAGCGTGGCCCCCAACTCCTACAATGAGCAGTTCTTC
TRBV5-1	15	NA	NA	TRBJ2-7	CASSLASAGEDEQYF	TGCGCCAGCAGCTTGGCGTCCGCAGGGGAAGACGAGCAGTACTTC
TRBV6-4	16	TRBD2	NA	TRBJ2-2	CASSKTSGSDTGELFF	TGTGCCAGCAGCAAGACTAGCGGGAGTGATACCGGGGAGCTGTTTTTT
TRBV4-1	14	TRBD2	NA	TRBJ2-1	CATSGRAIFAEQFF	TGCGCCACCAGCGGGAGGGCCATTTTCGCTGAGCAGTTCTTC
TRBV27	14	NA	once	TRBJ1-2	CASSLRGTNYGYTF	TGTGCCAGCAGTTTACGGGGGACTAACTATGGCTACACCTTC
TRBV28	16	NA	NA	TRBJ2-1	CASSLKGPRVYNEQFF	TGTGCCAGCAGTTTAAAAGGTCCCAGGGTCTACAATGAGCAGTTCTTC
TRBV5-6	16	NA	NA	TRBJ1-6	CASSPGGGSGNSPLHF	TGTGCCAGCAGCCCGGGAGGCGGTAGTGGGAATTCACCCCTCCACTTT
TRBV30	13	NA	NA	TRBJ1-1	CAWSVGGITEAFF	TGTGCCTGGAGTGTAGGAGGGATCACTGAAGCTTTCTTT
TRBV4-3	16	TRBD2	NA	TRBJ2-7	CASSQEIGGGSYEQYF	TGCGCCAGCAGCCAAGAAATAGGAGGCGGGAGCTACGAGCAGTACTTC
TRBV14	12	NA	few	TRBJ1-3	CASSQVRRTIYF	TGTGCCAGCAGCCAAGTCCGGCGGACCATATATTTT
TRBV4-1	14	TRBD1	NA	TRBJ1-2	CASSQGQGASGYTF	TGCGCCAGCAGCCAAGGACAGGGGGCGAGTGGCTACACCTTC